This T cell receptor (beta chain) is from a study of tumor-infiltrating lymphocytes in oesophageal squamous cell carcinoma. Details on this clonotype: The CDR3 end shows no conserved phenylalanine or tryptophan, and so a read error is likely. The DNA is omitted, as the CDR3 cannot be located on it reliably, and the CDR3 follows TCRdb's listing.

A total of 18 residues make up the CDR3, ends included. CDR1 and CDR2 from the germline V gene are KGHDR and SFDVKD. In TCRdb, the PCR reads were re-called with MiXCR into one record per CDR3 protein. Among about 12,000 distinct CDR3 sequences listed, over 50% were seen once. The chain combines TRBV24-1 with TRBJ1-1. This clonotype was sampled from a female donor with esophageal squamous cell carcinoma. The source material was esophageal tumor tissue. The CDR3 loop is CATSADSRGRAPEQYFGP.